This entry concerns a single T cell receptor (beta chain). Its antigen is unknown. This sample was included in a study of T cells expressing NK-cell markers. This CDR3 contains 15 residues. The study, taken as a whole, reports: Similarly, these clonotypes led the CD3+CD56-NKG2C+ fraction as well in a few donors. The study found dominant NKG2C+ clonotypes at about 1.0-8% of CD8+ T cells in about six donors. The HCMV specificity of the expanded NKG2C+ T cell clones stayed unresolved.

Production of TCR beta cDNA relied on 5'RACE template switching with UMIs. TCRdb reprocessed the 5' RACE reads, keeping one entry per CDR3 protein, no DNA. Across about 260,000 distinct CDR3 sequences, the top ten clones capture 0.39% of the sample. The origin of this receptor is a man younger than 35 in good health. Sequencing was carried out using blood T cells: a sorted CD56 or NKG2C T cell subset, CD4+ or CD8+ T cells, or bulk PBMC T cells (not recorded which). The chain combines TRBV12-3 or TRBV12-4 with TRBJ2-2; TCRdb picks TRBD1, but there is no DNA to check that call. The CDR3 spells CASSFGRMNTGELFF.